The following is a T cell receptor beta chain sequence with its context. The antigen is unknown. The source of the sample is a study of PD-1 blockade in classical Hodgkin lymphoma. The time point is: cycle 4 day 1 (C4D1), after more than five weeks of nivolumab. Each patient relapsed following autologous stem cell transplantation, and prior brentuximab vedotin exposure differed. Study conclusions and caveats: The diversity seen at baseline in complete responders resembled that of newly diagnosed patients. Repertoire differences have undefined causes, possibly disease activity or prior therapy.

The germline CDR1 and CDR2 sequences are ENHRY and SYGVKD. V was pared by 6 bases and J by 5 bases, with 6 bases of the junction left unmatched. The CDR3 length is 13 residues. Clones were read by immunoSEQ multiplex PCR, and TCRdb kept only the in-frame ones, dropping some. Here the sample spans 20,000 to 30,000 clones, around 87% being singletons. This TCR derives from a human donor with classical Hodgkin lymphoma. The chain has TRBV10-3 and TRBJ2-7, with TRBD1 matching over 8 bases. The sample here was peripheral blood mononuclear cells (PBMCs), taken before the fourth cycle of nivolumab. CDR3 nucleotides: TGTGCCATCAGGGGGGCAGGGGGCCACGAGCAGTACTTC. Amino acid sequence: CAIRGAGGHEQYF.